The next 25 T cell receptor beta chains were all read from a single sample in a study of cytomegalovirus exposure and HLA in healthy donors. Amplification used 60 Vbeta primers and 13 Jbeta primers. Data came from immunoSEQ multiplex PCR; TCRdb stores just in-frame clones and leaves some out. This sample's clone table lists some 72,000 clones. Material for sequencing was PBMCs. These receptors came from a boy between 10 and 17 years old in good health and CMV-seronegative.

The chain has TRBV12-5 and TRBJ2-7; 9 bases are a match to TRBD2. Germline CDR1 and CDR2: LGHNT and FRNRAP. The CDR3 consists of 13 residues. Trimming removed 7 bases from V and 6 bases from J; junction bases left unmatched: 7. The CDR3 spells CASEIGAGGEQYF. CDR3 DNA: TGTGCTAGTGAGATCGGAGCGGGAGGCGAGCAGTACTTC.

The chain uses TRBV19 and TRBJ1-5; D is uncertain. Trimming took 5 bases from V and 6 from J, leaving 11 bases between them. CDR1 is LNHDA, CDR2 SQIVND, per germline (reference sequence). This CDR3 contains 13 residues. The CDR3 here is CASSFGIGQPQHF. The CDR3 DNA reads TGTGCCAGTAGTTTCGGGATTGGTCAGCCCCAGCATTTT.

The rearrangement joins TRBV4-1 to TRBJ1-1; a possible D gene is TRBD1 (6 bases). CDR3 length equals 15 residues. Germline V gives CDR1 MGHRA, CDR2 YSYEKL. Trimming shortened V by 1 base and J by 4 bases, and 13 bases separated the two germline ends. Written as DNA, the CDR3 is TGCGCCAGCAGCCAAGCGGGGGGCGGCGGCACTGAAGCTTTCTTT. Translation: CASSQAGGGGTEAFF.

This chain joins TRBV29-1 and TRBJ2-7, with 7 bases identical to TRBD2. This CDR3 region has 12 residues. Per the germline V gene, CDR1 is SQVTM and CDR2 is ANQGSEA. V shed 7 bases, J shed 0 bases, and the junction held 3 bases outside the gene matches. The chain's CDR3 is CSAAGVSYEQYF. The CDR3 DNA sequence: TGCAGCGCCGCGGGGGTCTCCTACGAGCAGTACTTC.

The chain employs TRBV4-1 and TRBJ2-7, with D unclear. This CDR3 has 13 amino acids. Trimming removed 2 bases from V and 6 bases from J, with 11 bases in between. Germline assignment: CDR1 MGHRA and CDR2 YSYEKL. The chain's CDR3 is CASSQTVLGEQYF. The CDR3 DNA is TGCGCCAGCAGCCAAACAGTCTTGGGCGAGCAGTACTTC.

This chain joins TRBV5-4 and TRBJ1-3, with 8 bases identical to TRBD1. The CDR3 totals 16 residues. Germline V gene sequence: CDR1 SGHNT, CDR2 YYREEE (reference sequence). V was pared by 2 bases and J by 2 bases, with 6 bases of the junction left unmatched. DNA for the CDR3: TGTGCCAGCAGCTTTTTTCCAGGGGGCACTGGAAACACCATATATTTT. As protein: CASSFFPGGTGNTIYF.

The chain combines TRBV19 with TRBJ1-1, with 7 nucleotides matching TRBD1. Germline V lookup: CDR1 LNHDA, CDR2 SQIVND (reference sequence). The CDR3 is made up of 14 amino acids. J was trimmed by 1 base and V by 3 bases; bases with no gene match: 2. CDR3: CASSIDRANTEAFF. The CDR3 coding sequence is TGTGCCAGTAGTATCGACAGGGCGAACACTGAAGCTTTCTTT.

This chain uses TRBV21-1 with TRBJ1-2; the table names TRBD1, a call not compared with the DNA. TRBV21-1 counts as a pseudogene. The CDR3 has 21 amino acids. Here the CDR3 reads CASSKVTPCWPTGASFYGYTF. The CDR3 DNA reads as TGTGCCAGCAGCAAAGTTACCCCCTGCTGGCCGACAGGCGCCTCTTTCTATGGCTACACCTTC.

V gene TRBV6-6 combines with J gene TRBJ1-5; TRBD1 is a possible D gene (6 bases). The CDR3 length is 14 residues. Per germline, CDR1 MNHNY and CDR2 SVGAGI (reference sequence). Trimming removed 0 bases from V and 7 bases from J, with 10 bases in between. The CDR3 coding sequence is TGTGCCAGCAGTTACTCAGGGGGTAGGCAGCCCCAGCATTTT. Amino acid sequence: CASSYSGGRQPQHF.

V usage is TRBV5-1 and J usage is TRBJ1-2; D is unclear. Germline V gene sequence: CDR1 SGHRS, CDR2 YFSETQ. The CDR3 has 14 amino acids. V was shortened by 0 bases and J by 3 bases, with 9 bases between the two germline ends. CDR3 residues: CASSLATVDYGYTF. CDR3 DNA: TGCGCCAGCAGCTTGGCCACAGTTGACTATGGCTACACCTTC.

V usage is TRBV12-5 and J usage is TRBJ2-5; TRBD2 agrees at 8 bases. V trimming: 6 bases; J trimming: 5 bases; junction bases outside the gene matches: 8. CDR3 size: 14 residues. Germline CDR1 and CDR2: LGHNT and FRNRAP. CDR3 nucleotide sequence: TGTGCTAGTGGACCGGGACTAGAGGGGGAGACCCAGTACTTC. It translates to CASGPGLEGETQYF.

The CDR3 coding sequence is TGTGCCTGGAGTCCACTAGCGGGGCCCCGGGGGCAGTTCTTC. It encodes CAWSPLAGPRGQFF. The gene calls are TRBV30 and TRBJ2-1; 10 bases match TRBD2. The V gene's germline CDR1 is GTSNPN and CDR2 SVGIG (reference sequence). The CDR3 consists of 14 residues. V trimming: 2 bases; J trimming: 12 bases; junction bases outside the gene matches: 10. The whole variable domain, filled in from reference TRBV30 and TRBJ2-1, reads SQTIHQWPATLVQPVGSPLSLECTVEGTSNPNLYWYRQAAGRGLQLLFYSVGIGQISSEVPQNLSASRPQDRQFILSSKKLLLSDSGFYLCAWSPLAGPRGQFFGPGTRLTVL.

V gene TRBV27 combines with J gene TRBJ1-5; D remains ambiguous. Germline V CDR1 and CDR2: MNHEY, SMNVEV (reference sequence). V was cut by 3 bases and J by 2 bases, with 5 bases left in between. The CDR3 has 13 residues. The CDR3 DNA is TGTGCCAGCAGTTTCGAGGGCAATCAGCCCCAGCATTTT. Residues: CASSFEGNQPQHF.

CDR3 residues: CASSMSSGSPLHF. CDR3 DNA sequence: TGTGCCAGTAGTATGTCCTCAGGTTCACCCCTCCACTTT. This chain connects TRBV19 to TRBJ1-6; no definite D call. There are 13 residues in the CDR3. Germline V gene sequence: CDR1 LNHDA, CDR2 SQIVND (reference sequence). The ends were cut back, 3 bases at V and 9 bases at J, with 9 bases in the middle.

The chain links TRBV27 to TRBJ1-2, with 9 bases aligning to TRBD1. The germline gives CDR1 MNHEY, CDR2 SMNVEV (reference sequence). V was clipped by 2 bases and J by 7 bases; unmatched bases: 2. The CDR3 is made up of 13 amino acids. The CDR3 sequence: CASSLEGQGGYTF. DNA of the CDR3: TGTGCCAGCAGTTTAGAGGGACAGGGTGGCTACACCTTC.

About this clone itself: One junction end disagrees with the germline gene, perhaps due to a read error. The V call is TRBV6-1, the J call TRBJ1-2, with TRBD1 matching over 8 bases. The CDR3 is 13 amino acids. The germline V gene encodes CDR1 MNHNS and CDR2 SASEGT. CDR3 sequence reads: CAGRTGLGDGYTF. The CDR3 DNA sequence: TGTGCCGGCAGGACAGGGTTAGGGGATGGCTACACCTTC.

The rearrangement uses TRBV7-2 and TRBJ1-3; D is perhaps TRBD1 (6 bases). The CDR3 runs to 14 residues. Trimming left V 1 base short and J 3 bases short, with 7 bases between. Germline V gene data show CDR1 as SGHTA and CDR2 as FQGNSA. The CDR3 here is CASSLVGGGNTIYF. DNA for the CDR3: TGTGCCAGCAGCTTAGTAGGGGGTGGAAACACCATATATTTT.

The CDR3 loop is CSVGLTGDDNEQFF. The CDR3, as DNA: TGCAGCGTTGGTCTGACTGGAGACGACAATGAGCAGTTCTTC. This chain connects TRBV29-1 to TRBJ2-1, with no clear D. Germline V gives CDR1 SQVTM, CDR2 ANQGSEA. Trimming removed 4 bases at V and 5 bases at J, with 15 bases between. The CDR3 is 14 residues long.

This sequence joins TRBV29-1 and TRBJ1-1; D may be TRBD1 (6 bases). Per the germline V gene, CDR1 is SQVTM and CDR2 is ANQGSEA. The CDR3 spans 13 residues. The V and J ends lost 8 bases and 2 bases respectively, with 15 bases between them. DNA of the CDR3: TGCAGCTCCCAGGACAGTAGAAACACTGAAGCTTTCTTT. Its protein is CSSQDSRNTEAFF.

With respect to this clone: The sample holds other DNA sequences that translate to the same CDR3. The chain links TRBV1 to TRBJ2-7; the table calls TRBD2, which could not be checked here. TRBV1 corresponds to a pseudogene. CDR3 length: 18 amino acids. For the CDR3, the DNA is TGCACCAGCAGCCAAAGACTAGCGGGGGGACCGAGCTCCTACGAGCAGTACTTC. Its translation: CTSSQRLAGGPSSYEQYF.

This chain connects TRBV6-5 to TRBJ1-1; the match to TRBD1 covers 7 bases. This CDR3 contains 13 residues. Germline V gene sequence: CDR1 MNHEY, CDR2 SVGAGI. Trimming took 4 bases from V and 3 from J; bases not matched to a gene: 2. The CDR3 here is CASSWTGDTEAFF. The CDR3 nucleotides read TGTGCCAGCAGTTGGACAGGCGACACTGAAGCTTTCTTT.

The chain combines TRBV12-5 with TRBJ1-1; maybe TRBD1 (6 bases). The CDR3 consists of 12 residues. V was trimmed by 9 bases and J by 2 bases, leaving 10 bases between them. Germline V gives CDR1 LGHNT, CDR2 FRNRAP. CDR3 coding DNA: TGTGCTAGCACAGGGCTAAACACTGAAGCTTTCTTT. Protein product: CASTGLNTEAFF.

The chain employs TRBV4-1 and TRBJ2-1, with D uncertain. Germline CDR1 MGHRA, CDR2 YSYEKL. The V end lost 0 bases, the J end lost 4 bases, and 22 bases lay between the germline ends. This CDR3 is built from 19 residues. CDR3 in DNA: TGCGCCAGCAGCCAAGATCCCCCACTTGACTCCACTCCTTACAATGAGCAGTTCTTC. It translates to CASSQDPPLDSTPYNEQFF.

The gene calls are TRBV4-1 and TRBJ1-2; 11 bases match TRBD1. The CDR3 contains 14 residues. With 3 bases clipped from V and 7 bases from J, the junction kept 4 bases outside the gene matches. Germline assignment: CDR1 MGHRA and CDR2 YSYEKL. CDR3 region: CASSHAGTGGGYTF. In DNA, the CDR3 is TGCGCCAGCAGCCACGCAGGGACAGGGGGTGGCTACACCTTC.

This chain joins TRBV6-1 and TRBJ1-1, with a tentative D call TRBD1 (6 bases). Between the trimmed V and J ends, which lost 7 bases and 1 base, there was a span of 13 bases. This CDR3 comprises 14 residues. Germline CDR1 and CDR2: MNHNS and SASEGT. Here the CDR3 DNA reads TGTGCCAGCACGGCAGGGGCCCCGAACACTGAAGCTTTCTTT. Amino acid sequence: CASTAGAPNTEAFF.